The next 8 T cell receptor beta chains were all read from a single sample in a study of response to subunit inactivated influenza vaccine. TCRdb analysed the RT-PCR reads with MiXCR anew, one entry per CDR3 protein. The data show about 570,000 distinct CDR3 sequences, with about 11% seen just once and 11% held by the top ten. These sequences were also reported in another study, on T cells expressing NK-cell markers. That work contributes: In generating TCR beta cDNA, 5'RACE template switching with UMIs was used.

The sequenced sample was PBMCs from blood, obtained on the day of vaccination. These receptors were collected from a man aged 50 to 60 who received an inactivated influenza vaccine.

This clonotype was detected only a few times. V gene TRBV12-3 or TRBV12-4 combines with J gene TRBJ2-7; no clear D. Trimming took 7 bases from V and 5 from J, leaving 12 bases between them. The CDR3 spans 12 residues. The DNA for the CDR3 is TGTGCCAGCACGGGCAATGTGGACGAGCAGTACTTC. Translated: CASTGNVDEQYF.

This sequence joins TRBV20-1 and TRBJ2-3, with 14 bases identical to TRBD2. With 8 bases clipped from V and 6 bases from J, the junction kept 13 bases outside the gene matches. The CDR3 is 16 amino acids. Germline CDR1 is DFQATT and CDR2 is SNEGSKA (reference sequence). The CDR3 bases are TGCAGTCCAAGTCCCGGGACTAGCGGGAGTGTGGATACGCAGTATTTT. It specifies CSPSPGTSGSVDTQYF.

CDR3 DNA: TGTGCCACCAGGACGGGACAGGGAATTGGCACCGGGGAGCTGTTTTTT. Translation gives CATRTGQGIGTGELFF. The chain links TRBV24-1 to TRBJ2-2; 9 nucleotides match TRBD1. Germline lookup yields CDR1 KGHDR and CDR2 SFDVKD. The CDR3 is 16 residues long. The V gene end was trimmed by 7 bases and the J gene end by 4 bases; junction bases not matched to a gene: 9.

CDR3 DNA: TGCGCCAGCAGTGAAGGGCGGGGTGGCACAGATACGCAGTATTTT. This encodes CASSEGRGGTDTQYF. The V call is TRBV10-1, the J call TRBJ2-3, with D possibly TRBD2 on 6 matching bases. The CDR3 runs 15 residues. V lost 3 bases and J lost 1, with 11 bases in between. CDR1 WNHNN and CDR2 SYGVQD come from the germline V gene (reference sequence).

This clonotype has ten or more counts. V is TRBV12-3 or TRBV12-4 and J is TRBJ2-2; TRBD1 might be the D (6 bases). V gave up 2 bases and J gave up 3 bases, with 13 bases separating them. This CDR3 has 16 amino acids. The CDR3 nucleotides are TGTGCCAGCAGTTTAAATGCAGGGGCAGACACCGGGGAGCTGTTTTTT. The encoded protein is CASSLNAGADTGELFF.

Only a few counts were recorded for this clonotype. This chain links TRBV5-6 with TRBJ2-1; D gene ambiguous. Trimming removed 1 base at V and 5 bases at J, with 16 bases between. CDR1 SGHDT and CDR2 YYEEEE come from the germline V gene. This CDR3 contains 16 residues. For the CDR3, the DNA is TGTGCCAGCAGCTTGCTCTTCGGCCAGATGAACAATGAGCAGTTCTTC. Its protein product is CASSLLFGQMNNEQFF.

The CDR3 loop reads CASSLAPQLAGANTQYF. In DNA form, the CDR3 reads TGTGCCAGCAGCTTAGCGCCCCAGCTAGCGGGGGCTAATACGCAGTATTTT. J is TRBJ2-3 and V is TRBV7-6; TRBD2 agrees at 10 bases. CDR1 is SGHVS and CDR2 is FNYEAQ in the germline V gene. This CDR3 has 17 residues. J gave up 7 bases and V 0 bases, and 10 bases lay outside the gene matches. Combining the CDR3 with reference TRBV7-6 and TRBJ2-3 gives the whole variable domain GAGVSQSPRYKVTKRGQDVALRCDPISGHVSLYWYRQALGQGPEFLTYFNYEAQQDKSGLPNDRFSAERPEGSISTLTIQRTEQRDSAMYRCASSLAPQLAGANTQYFGPGTRLTVL.

The gene calls are TRBV3-1 and TRBJ1-6; D is ambiguous. Germline CDR1 and CDR2: LGHDT and YNNKEL (reference sequence). The CDR3 spans 14 residues. Deletions cut 4 bases from V and 10 bases from J, with 14 bases between. The CDR3 region is CASSLQSPISPLHF. The CDR3, as DNA: TGTGCCAGCAGCCTACAGTCTCCTATCTCACCCCTCCACTTT.